This T cell receptor (beta chain) comes out of a study of blood T cell repertoires in COVID-19. The overall study: The samples span acute and convalescent COVID-19 from the United States, Italy and Spain. T cells, B-cell-depleted T cells, or PBMCs supplied cDNA or gDNA.

In the source study's methods: Reference gene primers were amplified, and this amplification served to estimate nucleated cell counts. Repertoires were generated with immunoSEQ multiplex PCR, while TCRdb's copy carries only in-frame clones and drops some. V and J calls and clone size are those listed in that table; D and trimming were worked out from the DNA. This sample has approximately 130,000 clones, with around 87% found just once. This CDR3 is 15 amino acids long. Germline V gene sequence: CDR1 SEHNR, CDR2 FQNEAQ (reference sequence). V trimming: 1 base; J trimming: 6 bases; junction bases outside the gene matches: 6.

The source of this sequence is a man in his fifties with active COVID-19. The chain joins TRBV7-9 to TRBJ2-1; 7 bases line up with TRBD2. Sequenced material: peripheral blood. The CDR3 DNA reads TGTGCCAGCAGCTTAGTCCCCGGACTAGGCAATGAGCAGTTCTTC. This encodes CASSLVPGLGNEQFF.